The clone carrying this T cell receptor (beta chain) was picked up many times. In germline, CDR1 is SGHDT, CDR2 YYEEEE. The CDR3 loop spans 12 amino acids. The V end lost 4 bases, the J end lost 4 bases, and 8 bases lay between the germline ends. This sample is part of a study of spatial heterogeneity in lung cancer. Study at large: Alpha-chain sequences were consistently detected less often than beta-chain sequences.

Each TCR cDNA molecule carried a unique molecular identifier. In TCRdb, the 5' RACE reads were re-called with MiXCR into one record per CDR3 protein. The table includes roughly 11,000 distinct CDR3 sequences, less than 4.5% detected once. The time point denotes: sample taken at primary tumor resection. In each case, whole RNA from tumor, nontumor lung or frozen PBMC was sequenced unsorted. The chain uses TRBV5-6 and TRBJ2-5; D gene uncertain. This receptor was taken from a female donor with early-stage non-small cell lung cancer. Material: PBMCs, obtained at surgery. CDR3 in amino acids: CASSIRRETQYF. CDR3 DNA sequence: TGTGCCAGCAGCATTAGGCGAGAGACCCAGTACTTC. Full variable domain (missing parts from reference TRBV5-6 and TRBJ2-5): DAGVTQSPTHLIKTRGQQVTLRCSPKSGHDTVSWYQQALGQGPQFIFQYYEEEERQRGNFPDRFSGHQFPNYSSELNVNALLLGDSALYLCASSIRRETQYFGPGTRLLVL.